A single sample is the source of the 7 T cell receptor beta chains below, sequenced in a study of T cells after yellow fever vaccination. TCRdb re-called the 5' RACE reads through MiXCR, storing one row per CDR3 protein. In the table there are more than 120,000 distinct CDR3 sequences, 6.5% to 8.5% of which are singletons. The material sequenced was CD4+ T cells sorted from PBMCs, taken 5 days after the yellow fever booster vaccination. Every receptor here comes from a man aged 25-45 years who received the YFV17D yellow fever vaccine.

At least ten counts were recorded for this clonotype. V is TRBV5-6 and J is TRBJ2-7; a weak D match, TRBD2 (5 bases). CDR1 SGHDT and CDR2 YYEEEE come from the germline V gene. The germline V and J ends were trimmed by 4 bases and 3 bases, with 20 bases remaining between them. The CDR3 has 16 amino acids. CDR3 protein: CASSARFWTGSYEQYF. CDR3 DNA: TGTGCCAGCAGCGCTCGCTTCTGGACTGGGAGCTACGAGCAGTACTTC.

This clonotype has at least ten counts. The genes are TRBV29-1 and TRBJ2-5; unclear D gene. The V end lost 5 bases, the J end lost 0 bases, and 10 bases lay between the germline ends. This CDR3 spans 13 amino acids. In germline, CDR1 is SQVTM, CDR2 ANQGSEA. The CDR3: CSVRGANQETQYF. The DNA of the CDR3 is TGCAGCGTTCGAGGCGCGAACCAAGAGACCCAGTACTTC.

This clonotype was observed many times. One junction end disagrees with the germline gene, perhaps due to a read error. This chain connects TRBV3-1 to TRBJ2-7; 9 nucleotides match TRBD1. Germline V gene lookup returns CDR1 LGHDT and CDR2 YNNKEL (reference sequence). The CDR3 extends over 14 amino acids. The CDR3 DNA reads TGTGCCACCAGCGTACCGGGACAGGGAAACGAGCAGTACTTC. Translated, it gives CATSVPGQGNEQYF.

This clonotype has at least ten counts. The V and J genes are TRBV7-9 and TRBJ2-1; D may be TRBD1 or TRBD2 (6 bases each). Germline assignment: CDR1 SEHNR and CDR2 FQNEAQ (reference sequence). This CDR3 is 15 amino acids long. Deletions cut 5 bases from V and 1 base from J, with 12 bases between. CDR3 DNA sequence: TGTGCCAGCAGCCTCCGGAGGGGGTCCTACAATGAGCAGTTCTTC. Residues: CASSLRRGSYNEQFF.

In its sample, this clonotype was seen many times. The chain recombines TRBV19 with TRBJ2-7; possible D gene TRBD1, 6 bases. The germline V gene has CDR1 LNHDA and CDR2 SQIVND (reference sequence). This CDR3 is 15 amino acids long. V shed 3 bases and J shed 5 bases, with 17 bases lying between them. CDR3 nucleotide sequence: TGTGCCAGTAGTATTTCGAGGGGGAGTTACCACGAGCAGTACTTC. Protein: CASSISRGSYHEQYF.

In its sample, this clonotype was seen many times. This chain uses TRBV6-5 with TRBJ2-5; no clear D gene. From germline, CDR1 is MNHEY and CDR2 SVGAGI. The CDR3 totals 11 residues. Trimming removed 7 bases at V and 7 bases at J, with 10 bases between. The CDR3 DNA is TGTGCCAGCACCCGCCACGGGACCCAGTACTTC. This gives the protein CASTRHGTQYF.

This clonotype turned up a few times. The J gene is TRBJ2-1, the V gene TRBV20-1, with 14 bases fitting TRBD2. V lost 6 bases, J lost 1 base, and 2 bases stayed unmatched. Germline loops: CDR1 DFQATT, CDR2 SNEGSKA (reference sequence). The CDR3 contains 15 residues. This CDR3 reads CSAGTSGSSYNEQFF. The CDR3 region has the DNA TGCAGTGCGGGGACTAGCGGGAGTTCCTACAATGAGCAGTTCTTC.